A single sample is the source of the 28 T cell receptor beta chains below, sequenced in a study of T cells in localized non-small cell lung cancer. The table came from immunoSEQ multiplex PCR; TCRdb's copy has only in-frame clones and leaves some out. The profile shows around 91,000 clones, 80% to 90% of them singletons. Here the sequenced sample was peripheral blood, taken before any cancer treatment. The receptors stem from a man between 40 and 70 years old with stage I squamous cell lung carcinoma.

The chain employs TRBV4-3 and TRBJ1-2; TRBD1 matches 8 bases. Germline V lookup: CDR1 LGHNA, CDR2 YSLEER. This CDR3 has 13 amino acids. With V trimmed by 4 bases and J by 8 bases, 6 bases remained unmatched. CDR3 DNA: TGCGCCAGCAGCCGGGACAGGTCCGAGGGCTACACCTTC. Protein product: CASSRDRSEGYTF.

This rearrangement joins TRBV15 to TRBJ1-1; no clear D gene. The germline V and J ends were trimmed by 1 base and 2 bases, with 8 bases remaining between them. Germline CDR1 is LNHNV and CDR2 is YYDKDF (reference sequence). This CDR3 has 14 amino acids. This chain's CDR3 is CATSRGTDNTEAFF. Here the CDR3 DNA reads TGTGCCACCAGCAGAGGGACGGACAACACTGAAGCTTTCTTT.

The V call is TRBV6-6, the J call TRBJ1-2; TRBD1 aligns across 10 bases. V shed 1 base, J shed 2 bases, and the junction held 4 bases outside the gene matches. Germline values: CDR1 MNHNY, CDR2 SVGAGI (reference sequence). The CDR3 runs to 16 residues. The CDR3 sequence is CASSYFWTGGNYGYTF. CDR3 in DNA: TGTGCCAGCAGTTACTTTTGGACAGGGGGAAACTATGGCTACACCTTC.

The gene calls are TRBV25-1 and TRBJ2-1; D might be TRBD1 or TRBD2, each matching 5 bases. Trimming shortened V by 3 bases and J by 6 bases, and 18 bases separated the two germline ends. Germline loops: CDR1 MGHDK, CDR2 SYGVNS. This CDR3 region has 16 residues. The CDR3 sequence: CASSERPGTQINEQFF. As DNA, the CDR3 is TGTGCCAGCAGTGAGAGACCCGGGACCCAGATCAATGAGCAGTTCTTC.

This clone was recorded a few times. The V call is TRBV5-1, the J call TRBJ2-1, with 9 bases fitting TRBD1. CDR3 length equals 15 residues. Germline-derived CDR1 and CDR2 are SGHRS and YFSETQ. With V trimmed by 0 bases and J by 7 bases, 5 bases remained unmatched. The CDR3 here is CASSLGQGEWNEQFF. DNA of the CDR3: TGCGCCAGCAGCTTGGGACAGGGGGAATGGAATGAGCAGTTCTTC.

The chain has TRBV10-3 and TRBJ2-2; 12 positions agree with TRBD1. After removal of 10 bases from V and 0 bases from J, the junction contained 6 bases not matched to a gene. Looked up from germline, CDR1 is ENHRY and CDR2 is SYGVKD. There are 16 residues in the CDR3. The CDR3 DNA reads TGTGCCACGGGACAGGGGGCCAAGGCGAACACCGGGGAGCTGTTTTTT. This gives the protein CATGQGAKANTGELFF.

This clone has only one observation. This chain links TRBV5-1 with TRBJ1-4; D may be TRBD1 (5 bases). Trimming pared 9 bases from V and 7 bases from J, leaving 16 bases between. The germline gives CDR1 SGHRS, CDR2 YFSETQ. CDR3 length: 13 amino acids. CDR3 amino acids: CATSRGAGEKLFF. The CDR3 DNA reads TGCGCCACCTCACGAGGGGCGGGTGAAAAACTGTTTTTT.

The chain couples TRBV6-5 to TRBJ1-2; a possible D gene is TRBD1 (5 bases). Trimming shortened V by 2 bases and J by 4 bases, and 11 bases separated the two germline ends. In germline, CDR1 is MNHEY, CDR2 SVGAGI. The CDR3 loop spans 14 amino acids. CDR3 amino acids: CASSYGGMPYGYTF. For the CDR3, the DNA is TGTGCCAGCAGTTACGGGGGGATGCCCTATGGCTACACCTTC.

The chain joins TRBV9 to TRBJ2-2; D not resolved. The CDR3 contains 13 residues. Trimming removed 4 bases from V and 5 bases from J, with 9 bases in between. Germline V CDR1 and CDR2: SGDLS, YYNGEE. The CDR3 coding sequence is TGTGCCAGCAGCCGAGTGGGGACCGGGGAGCTGTTTTTT. Its translation: CASSRVGTGELFF.

V gene TRBV5-4 combines with J gene TRBJ2-1, with 8 bases aligning to TRBD1. The CDR3 totals 15 residues. Trimming cost V 4 bases and J 6 bases; bases outside gene matches: 9. Germline V gene sequence: CDR1 SGHNT, CDR2 YYREEE (reference sequence). CDR3 amino acids: CASSAQGALVNEQFF. CDR3 nucleotides: TGTGCCAGCAGCGCGCAGGGGGCGCTAGTCAATGAGCAGTTCTTC.

J is TRBJ1-5 and V is TRBV6-5; the D gene is possibly TRBD1 (6 bases). CDR3 length: 15 amino acids. Trimming removed 6 bases at V and 4 bases at J, with 16 bases between. Germline V gene lookup returns CDR1 MNHEY and CDR2 SVGAGI. CDR3 loop: CASSRTGNPNQPQHF. In nucleotides, the CDR3 is TGTGCCAGCAGCCGAACAGGGAACCCTAATCAGCCCCAGCATTTT.

The chain links TRBV18 to TRBJ1-1, with a weak D call TRBD1 (5 bases). The V end lost 0 bases, the J end lost 6 bases, and 11 bases lay between the germline ends. The germline V gene has CDR1 KGHSH and CDR2 LQKENI. The CDR3 has 14 amino acids. CDR3: CASSPPGQGPEAFF. The CDR3 nucleotides read TGTGCCAGCTCACCACCTGGGCAGGGTCCTGAAGCTTTCTTT.

This clone was found once. The chain carries TRBV4-2 and TRBJ1-2; 7 bases line up with TRBD1. CDR1 and CDR2 from the germline V gene are LGHNA and YNFKEQ. This CDR3 has 16 amino acids. Trimming took 0 bases from V and 3 from J; bases not matched to a gene: 7. The CDR3 loop reads CASSQDGSGGDYGYTF. The DNA of the CDR3 is TGTGCCAGCAGCCAAGACGGTTCAGGGGGAGACTATGGCTACACCTTC.

The V gene is TRBV6-4, the J gene TRBJ2-2; 8 nucleotides agree with TRBD2. The CDR3 covers 16 residues. V shed 5 bases, J shed 5 bases, and the junction held 10 bases outside the gene matches. Germline CDR1 MRHNA, CDR2 SNTAGT. For the CDR3, the DNA is TGTGCCAGCAGTCTTGTAGCGGGGATCTCGACCGGGGAGCTGTTTTTT. Translated: CASSLVAGISTGELFF.

This clone is a singleton in its sample. The chain uses TRBV5-1 and TRBJ2-3; 11 bases align to TRBD2. The CDR3 loop spans 15 amino acids. Trimming at V came to 7 bases and at J to 2 bases, leaving 6 bases not matched to a gene. Germline CDR1 is SGHRS and CDR2 is YFSETQ. This CDR3 is CASLTSGADTDTQYF. CDR3 coding DNA: TGCGCCAGCTTGACTAGCGGGGCGGACACAGATACGCAGTATTTT.

CDR3 residues: CATSRAQGAEETQYF. CDR3 DNA sequence: TGTGCCACCAGCAGAGCCCAGGGGGCAGAAGAGACCCAGTACTTC. The chain uses TRBV15 and TRBJ2-5; 8 bases match TRBD1. Germline loops: CDR1 LNHNV, CDR2 YYDKDF (reference sequence). CDR3 length: 15 amino acids. The V gene end was trimmed by 1 base and the J gene end by 3 bases; junction bases not matched to a gene: 4.

V and J are TRBV10-2 and TRBJ1-1, with D possibly matching TRBD1 (6 bases). The germline V gene encodes CDR1 WSHSY and CDR2 SAAADI. This CDR3 has 15 amino acids. Trimming took off 7 bases at V and 1 base at J, with 16 bases between the two ends. CDR3 coding DNA: TGCGCCAGCATCCGGGACACCGCTCGGAACACTGAAGCTTTCTTT. Encoded protein: CASIRDTARNTEAFF.

V gene TRBV4-1 combines with J gene TRBJ2-4, with a weak D call TRBD2 (6 bases). This CDR3 region has 15 residues. Trimming stripped 4 bases from V and 9 bases from J, with 19 bases between. Germline CDR1 is MGHRA and CDR2 is YSYEKL. CDR3 in DNA: TGCGCCAGCAGCCTGCCTCGGGGGAGCGGAGGCATTCAGTACTTC. This encodes CASSLPRGSGGIQYF.

This clone was seen only a few times. The V gene is TRBV6-1, the J gene TRBJ1-2; D uncertain. Germline V lookup: CDR1 MNHNS, CDR2 SASEGT. Trimming stripped 7 bases from V and 4 bases from J, with 19 bases between. The CDR3 totals 15 residues. The CDR3 DNA reads TGTGCCAGCACCGATCATATTAGGGTGGCCTATGGCTACACCTTC. It codes for CASTDHIRVAYGYTF.

This chain joins TRBV7-8 and TRBJ2-5, with TRBD2 matching 9 bases. Germline CDR1 SGHVS, CDR2 FQNEAQ. V was pared by 5 bases and J by 2 bases, with 3 bases of the junction left unmatched. The CDR3 length is 14 residues. CDR3 sequence reads: CASSKAGGQETQYF. The CDR3 DNA reads as TGTGCCAGCAGCAAAGCGGGGGGACAAGAGACCCAGTACTTC.

The chain recombines TRBV7-2 with TRBJ1-1; 7 bases are shared with TRBD1. V dropped 6 bases and J dropped 6; count of bases not matched to a gene: 10. Germline CDR1 reads SGHTA; CDR2 reads FQGNSA. The CDR3 totals 14 residues. The CDR3 loop is CASSSKTGRAEAFF. In DNA form, the CDR3 reads TGTGCCAGCAGTTCCAAGACAGGGAGGGCTGAAGCTTTCTTT.

V and J are TRBV4-3 and TRBJ1-2; 7 positions agree with TRBD1. CDR1 and CDR2 from the germline V gene are LGHNA and YSLEER. V lost 1 base and J lost 8; bases outside the gene matches: 10. The CDR3 loop spans 15 amino acids. In DNA, the CDR3 is TGCGCCAGCAGCCAAGCGGGGGACAGACGATCGGGCTACACCTTC. Its translation: CASSQAGDRRSGYTF.

J is TRBJ1-2 and V is TRBV4-1; 7 bases are shared with TRBD1. V was clipped by 6 bases and J by 0 bases; unmatched bases: 7. The CDR3 extends over 15 amino acids. Germline V gene lookup returns CDR1 MGHRA and CDR2 YSYEKL. The CDR3 DNA is TGCGCCAGCAGGCCAGGGGGTGCCGCTAACTATGGCTACACCTTC. Residues: CASRPGGAANYGYTF.

The V call is TRBV28, the J call TRBJ2-3; D is perhaps TRBD1 or TRBD2 (7 bases each). Germline V CDR1 and CDR2: MDHEN, SYDVKM. This CDR3 contains 15 residues. V lost 10 bases and J lost 5, with 22 bases in between. The CDR3 loop is CAISSFRGGKDTQYF. CDR3 in DNA: TGTGCCATCTCATCATTCAGGGGGGGCAAAGATACGCAGTATTTT.

This clone was seen more than once but under ten times. The CDR3 protein is CASSLAQGAQNIQYF. CDR3 nucleotides: TGTGCCAGCAGCTTGGCCCAGGGGGCCCAAAACATTCAGTACTTC. The chain combines TRBV7-2 with TRBJ2-4; 8 nucleotides align to TRBD1. The CDR3 is made up of 15 amino acids. Unmatched junction bases numbered 6, after V lost 3 bases and J lost 5 bases. CDR1 SGHTA and CDR2 FQGNSA come from the germline V gene.

The chain has TRBV28 and TRBJ2-5; weak D call: TRBD2 (5 bases). CDR3 length: 14 residues. V was clipped by 5 bases and J by 5 bases, with 15 bases between them. Germline CDR1 reads MDHEN; CDR2 reads SYDVKM. The CDR3 loop reads CASSPPRGRETQYF. CDR3 nucleotides: TGTGCCAGCAGTCCCCCCCGGGGTCGGGAGACCCAGTACTTC.

The gene calls are TRBV10-3 and TRBJ1-1; the D is unclear. This CDR3 contains 16 residues. The germline V gene has CDR1 ENHRY and CDR2 SYGVKD. V shed 0 bases and J shed 1 base, with 12 bases lying between them. The CDR3 loop reads CAISESNSRGNTEAFF. The CDR3 DNA is TGTGCCATCAGTGAGTCGAATAGTCGCGGGAACACTGAAGCTTTCTTT.

V gene TRBV19 combines with J gene TRBJ1-2; possibly TRBD1 for D (5 bases). Trimming shortened V by 0 bases and J by 4 bases, and 18 bases separated the two germline ends. CDR1 and CDR2 (germline): LNHDA, SQIVND (reference sequence). This CDR3 region has 17 residues. The CDR3: CASSIDPGTATSYGYTF. In DNA form, the CDR3 reads TGTGCCAGTAGTATAGATCCCGGGACCGCGACCTCCTATGGCTACACCTTC.